These T cell receptor beta chains were read from a single sample in a study of neurological immune-mediated disorders. TCRdb recomputed calls from the 5' RACE reads with MiXCR, one row per CDR3 protein. The sample consists of tens of thousands of distinct CDR3 sequences, around an eighth of them appearing once. The sequenced sample consisted of PBMCs. All receptors come from a woman in her fifties or sixties with HTLV-1-associated myelopathy (HAM/TSP). Each CDR3 is given with its conserved first and last residue.

V | CDR3
TRBV2 | CATLLGVKDTQYF
TRBV24-1 | CATDRDGELFF
TRBV5-1 | CASRLTGQTAWSDTQYF
TRBV12-3/TRBV12-4 | CASSLKGHSRSGNTIYF
TRBV10-3 | CATGMGGQETQYF
TRBV6-1 | CASSRTSGEGNEQFF
TRBV7-2 | CASSFQGREQYF
TRBV5-1 | CASSLSPSVENTEAFF
TRBV5-6 | CASSFTAGDTGELFF
TRBV20-1 | CSASPRRNQPQHF